This T cell receptor beta chain was sequenced during a study of blood T cell repertoires in COVID-19. At the level of the study: T cells, B-cell-depleted T cells, or PBMCs provided the cDNA or gDNA that served as material.

Original methodology: From reference gene primer amplification, estimates of nucleated cell counts were derived. Some clones are missing from TCRdb's copy, which holds only in-frame ones; the method was immunoSEQ multiplex PCR. V, J and clone size are those of that table, while D and trimming were read from the DNA. The sample records about 210,000 clones, 80% being singletons. The germline V gene has CDR1 LGHDT and CDR2 YNNKEL (reference sequence). J lost 5 bases, V lost 4 bases, and 3 bases had no gene match. This CDR3 region has 15 residues. This clonotype was obtained from a woman in her seventies with acute or convalescent COVID-19. The chain carries TRBV3-1 (or the pseudogene TRBV3-2) and TRBJ2-5; the match to TRBD2 covers 14 bases. Sample: peripheral blood. The CDR3 DNA reads as TGTGCCAGCAGCCGATGGACTAGCGGGGGGGAGACCCAGTACTTC. It translates to CASSRWTSGGETQYF.